This section outlines one T cell receptor beta chain sequence together with its context. This sample is drawn from a study of blood T cells in healthy people across ages. This CDR3 contains 12 residues. V lost 2 bases, J lost 8 bases, and 10 bases lay in between. Germline V CDR1 and CDR2: SGHRS, YFSETQ. Together with a sample-barcoded 5' primer, a J-beta primer mix was included in a second PCR lasting about 6 to 11 cycles. TCRdb fed the 5' RACE reads into MiXCR, producing one record per CDR3 protein. The table records 1.5 million to 2 million distinct CDR3 sequences, 28% of them present only once. The sequenced sample was blood. The V call is TRBV5-1, the J call TRBJ1-2; maybe TRBD1 (5 bases). The receptor comes from a woman aged 30 to 39 in good health. The CDR3 coding sequence is TGCGCCAGCAGCTTCGGGGCGGGAGGCTACACCTTC. Protein product: CASSFGAGGYTF.